The sequence of this T cell receptor beta chain was determined in a study of shared clonotypes between healthy human individuals. Findings and caveats of the study: Across subsets, estimated richness was generally greater for naive than for memory populations.

This clone was observed a few times. Its antigen is unidentified. Only in-frame clones appear in the TCRdb table, and some are missing; sequencing was by immunoSEQ multiplex PCR. Among under 2.5 million clones, 80% to 95% were seen once, and the ten largest hold 0.37%. CDR1 and CDR2 from the germline V gene are SNHLY and FYNNEI. The length of the CDR3 is 15 residues. Trimming removed 1 base from V and 5 bases from J; junction bases left unmatched: 4. Input material: naive CD4+ T cells from PBMCs. Regarding subset: CD45RA+ positively selected. This TCR was sampled from a man aged 18 to 30 in good health. Some clones in this sample may be carry-over from other donors' samples. This chain uses TRBV2 with TRBJ1-4; 7 nucleotides agree with TRBD1. The CDR3 nucleotides are TGTGCCAGCAGTGAAGAACAGGGGATGAATGAAAAACTGTTTTTT. Its translation is CASSEEQGMNEKLFF.